Listed below are T cell receptor beta chains from one sample, sequenced in a study of T-cell reconstitution after alpha-beta-depleted transplantation in children. TCRdb re-called the PCR reads through MiXCR, storing one row per CDR3 protein. Among about 500,000 distinct CDR3 sequences listed, about an eighth were seen once. The sequencing here drew on PBMCs, mostly from graft donor cells, taken 180 days after TCRalphabeta/CD19-depleted stem cell transplant. The source is a female patient aged 2-10 years who had a stem cell transplant for aplastic anemia, so the T cells may come from the graft donor. CDR3s include the opening cysteine and the closing phenylalanine or tryptophan. A D gene is named only where the DNA matches it firmly. Where a row states a size, it is once, few, many or the class of an expanded clone; other rows omit it.

DNA	CDR3	D	size	V	J
TGCAGTGCCGAGGACAGGGATCAGCCCCAGCATTTT	CSAEDRDQPQHF	TRBD1	many	TRBV20-1	TRBJ1-5
TGTGCCACCACAGGCCGGAACTTCTACGAGCAGTACTTC	CATTGRNFYEQYF	-	-	TRBV28	TRBJ2-7
TGTGCCACCAGCAGAGTAGGCTATAGCAATCAGCCCCAGCATTTT	CATSRVGYSNQPQHF	-	few	TRBV15	TRBJ1-5
TGCGCCAGCAGCCAAAATAGCGGGACGAGGCCTGAGCAGTTCTTC	CASSQNSGTRPEQFF	TRBD2	many	TRBV4-3	TRBJ2-1
TGTGCCATCAGTGACGCTAACAGGGTTCTTCGTGATACGCAGTATTTT	CAISDANRVLRDTQYF	-	-	TRBV10-3	TRBJ2-3
TGTGCCACCAGCAGAGAGGCTAGCGGGTTAAACCAAGAGACCCAGTACTTC	CATSREASGLNQETQYF	TRBD2	few	TRBV15	TRBJ2-5
TGTGCCAGCAGCCAAGACTACGGAGAGACCCAGTACTTC	CASSQDYGETQYF	-	many	TRBV4-2	TRBJ2-5
TGTGCCAGCAGCATAAACAGGGGCGAGGCGGGAGGCTCCCAAGAGACCCAGTACTTC	CASSINRGEAGGSQETQYF	-	-	TRBV9	TRBJ2-5
TGCGCCAGCAGCCTCTCGGGCGGACTAGCGGGAGGCACCTACGAGCAGTACTTC	CASSLSGGLAGGTYEQYF	TRBD2	few	TRBV4-3	TRBJ2-7
TGTGCCAGCAGCTTAGCTATGTGGCGAGAGACCCAGTACTTC	CASSLAMWRETQYF	-	-	TRBV7-9	TRBJ2-5
TGTGCCAGCAGTGGGAGGACAGAGCAAGCCTTCGCCTTC	CASSGRTEQAFAF	-	few	TRBV6-1	TRBJ1-2
TGTGCCAGCAGTTTAGGGCAGGGACCAACCAAACTGTTTTTT	CASSLGQGPTKLFF	-	few	TRBV27	TRBJ1-4
TGTGCCAGCAGCGGAGACAGGGGGAAGAATGAGCAGTTCTTC	CASSGDRGKNEQFF	TRBD1	-	TRBV5-4	TRBJ2-1
TGCAGTGCTAACCCCTCTAGCGGCTCTAGCACAGATACGCAGTATTTT	CSANPSSGSSTDTQYF	TRBD2	-	TRBV20-1	TRBJ2-3
TGTGCCAGCAGCGTAAGCGGGAGCTCCTACAATGAGCAGTTCTTC	CASSVSGSSYNEQFF	TRBD2	many	TRBV9	TRBJ2-1
TGTGCCAGCAGTTACCTGGGACAGGGGAGGGGAGAGGAAAAACTGTTTTTT	CASSYLGQGRGEEKLFF	TRBD1	few	TRBV6-5	TRBJ1-4
TGTGCCAGCAGCCTCATAGCGGGAGTTGGCAATGAGCAGTTCTTC	CASSLIAGVGNEQFF	TRBD2	-	TRBV11-3	TRBJ2-1
TGTGCCAGCAGCCAAGACATCAACACCGGGGAGCTGTTTTTT	CASSQDINTGELFF	-	many	TRBV14	TRBJ2-2
TGTGCCAGCAGCTTAATCGGGGCCCTCTACTCTGGGGCCAACGTCCTGACTTTC	CASSLIGALYSGANVLTF	-	few	TRBV7-8	TRBJ2-6
TGTGCCAGCAGCTTAGGTTCCAGAATCGGCTATGAGCAGTTCTTC	CASSLGSRIGYEQFF	-	few	TRBV7-6	TRBJ2-1
TGTGCCAGCAGCAAAGGTGGCCACGGGGGCGGACTTGACATTCAGTACTTC	CASSKGGHGGGLDIQYF	-	few	TRBV21-1	TRBJ2-4
TGTGCCAGCAGCTGGGGACCCTGGAGGAGGACAGAAAACTATGGCTACACCTTC	CASSWGPWRRTENYGYTF	-	few	TRBV5-5	TRBJ1-2
TGCAGCGTTGATAAGGCGGGCTCCTACAATGAGCAGTTCTTC	CSVDKAGSYNEQFF	-	few	TRBV29-1	TRBJ2-1
TGTGCCAGCAGCACAAAACCCCAGCCCCAGCATTTT	CASSTKPQPQHF	-	-	TRBV7-2	TRBJ1-5
TGCGCCAGCAGCTTGAGCGGGGGTGTTGAGCCCCAGCATTTT	CASSLSGGVEPQHF	-	many	TRBV5-1	TRBJ1-5
TGTGCCACCAGCAGAGATCCGAAGGGGAACACTGAAGCTTTCTTT	CATSRDPKGNTEAFF	-	-	TRBV15	TRBJ1-1
TGCAGCGTTGCCACACTAGTGGGGTACAATGAGCAGTTCTTC	CSVATLVGYNEQFF	-	few	TRBV29-1	TRBJ2-1
TGCAGTGTCGTGGCGCCCTCTTTACAGAATACGCAGTATTTT	CSVVAPSLQNTQYF	-	-	TRBV20-1	TRBJ2-3
TGTGCCAGCAGTGAACCCGGGACAGGAACCTACGAGCAGTACTTC	CASSEPGTGTYEQYF	TRBD1	few	TRBV6-1	TRBJ2-7